The present T cell receptor beta chain was sequenced within a study of OX40 agonist ivuxolimab in advanced cancers. Findings and caveats of the study: At 0.1 to 3.0 mg/kg, clonal expansion of CD4+ and CD8+ blood T cells had occurred by week 6.

The data were produced by immunoSEQ multiplex PCR, yet TCRdb's version contains in-frame clones alone and is incomplete. The sample has fewer than 100,000 clones; 93% are singletons. At cycle 4 day 1, cycle 7 day 1, and baseline, blood was sampled. Per germline, CDR1 KGHSH and CDR2 LQKENI. Deletions cut 4 bases from V and 0 bases from J, with 13 bases between. CDR3 length: 16 amino acids. Remarks on this clone: The target antigen is unknown.

The V call is TRBV18, the J call TRBJ2-4, with D perhaps matching TRBD1 (5 bases). The sequence derives from an adult with an advanced solid tumor such as melanoma, head and neck, liver or kidney cancer. The sequenced sample was CD4+ or CD8+ T cells sorted from blood, obtained in a trial of the OX40 agonist ivuxolimab. CDR3 sequence reads: CASSLDMDGAKNIQYF. CDR3 DNA: TGTGCCAGCTCACTGGACATGGATGGAGCCAAAAACATTCAGTACTTC.